Below are 3 T cell receptor beta chains sequenced from a single sample in a study of blood T cell repertoires in COVID-19. Clones were read by immunoSEQ multiplex PCR, and TCRdb kept only the in-frame ones, dropping some. In the table there are more than 120,000 clones, roughly 87% of which are singletons. The sequenced material came from peripheral blood. The source is a woman aged 50 to 60 with acute or convalescent COVID-19.

The rearrangement uses TRBV27 and TRBJ1-2, with 10 bases that match TRBD1. CDR3 length equals 13 residues. V dropped 6 bases and J dropped 6; count of bases not matched to a gene: 4. Germline V lookup: CDR1 MNHEY, CDR2 SMNVEV (reference sequence). CDR3 nucleotides: TGTGCCAGCAGCCAGGACAGGGGGAATGGCTACACCTTC. Encoded protein: CASSQDRGNGYTF.

This chain uses TRBV11-3 with TRBJ1-1, with D perhaps TRBD1 (5 bases). Per the germline V gene, CDR1 is SGHNT and CDR2 is YENEEA. V dropped 5 bases and J dropped 4 bases, with 14 bases sitting between them. CDR3 length: 14 amino acids. The CDR3 sequence: CASSPDGGSTEAFF. CDR3 coding DNA: TGTGCCAGCAGCCCCGACGGGGGGAGCACTGAAGCTTTCTTT. Full variable domain (rest looked up from reference TRBV11-3 and TRBJ1-1): EAGVVQSPRYKIIEKKQPVAFWCNPISGHNTLYWYLQNLGQGPELLIRYENEEAVDDSQLPKDRFSAERLKGVDSTLKIQPAELGDSAVYLCASSPDGGSTEAFFGQGTRLTVV.

The genes are TRBV27 and TRBJ2-7; perhaps TRBD1 as D (6 bases). The length of the CDR3 is 15 residues. Germline V gene sequence: CDR1 MNHEY, CDR2 SMNVEV (reference sequence). V was cut by 0 bases and J by 2 bases, with 11 bases left in between. CDR3 loop: CASSLSRPGAYEQYF. The CDR3 DNA reads TGTGCCAGCAGTTTATCCCGACCAGGGGCCTACGAGCAGTACTTC.